The T cell receptor (beta chain) described here comes from a study of blood T cell repertoires in COVID-19. About the research overall: Specimens from acute and convalescent COVID-19 originated in the United States, Italy and Spain.

The length of the CDR3 is 13 residues. The V gene lost 3 bases and the J gene lost 7 bases, with 10 bases spanning the gap. From germline, CDR1 is LGHNA and CDR2 YSLEER. The table came from immunoSEQ multiplex PCR; TCRdb's copy has only in-frame clones and leaves some out. In the table there are approximately 340,000 clones, roughly 87% of which are singletons. Sequenced sample: peripheral blood. The gene calls are TRBV4-3 and TRBJ2-1; D gene uncertain. This TCR derives from a man aged 25-40 years with COVID-19, enrolled during active disease. CDR3 region: CASSHLSENEQFF. CDR3 nucleotides: TGCGCCAGCAGCCATCTCTCTGAGAATGAGCAGTTCTTC.